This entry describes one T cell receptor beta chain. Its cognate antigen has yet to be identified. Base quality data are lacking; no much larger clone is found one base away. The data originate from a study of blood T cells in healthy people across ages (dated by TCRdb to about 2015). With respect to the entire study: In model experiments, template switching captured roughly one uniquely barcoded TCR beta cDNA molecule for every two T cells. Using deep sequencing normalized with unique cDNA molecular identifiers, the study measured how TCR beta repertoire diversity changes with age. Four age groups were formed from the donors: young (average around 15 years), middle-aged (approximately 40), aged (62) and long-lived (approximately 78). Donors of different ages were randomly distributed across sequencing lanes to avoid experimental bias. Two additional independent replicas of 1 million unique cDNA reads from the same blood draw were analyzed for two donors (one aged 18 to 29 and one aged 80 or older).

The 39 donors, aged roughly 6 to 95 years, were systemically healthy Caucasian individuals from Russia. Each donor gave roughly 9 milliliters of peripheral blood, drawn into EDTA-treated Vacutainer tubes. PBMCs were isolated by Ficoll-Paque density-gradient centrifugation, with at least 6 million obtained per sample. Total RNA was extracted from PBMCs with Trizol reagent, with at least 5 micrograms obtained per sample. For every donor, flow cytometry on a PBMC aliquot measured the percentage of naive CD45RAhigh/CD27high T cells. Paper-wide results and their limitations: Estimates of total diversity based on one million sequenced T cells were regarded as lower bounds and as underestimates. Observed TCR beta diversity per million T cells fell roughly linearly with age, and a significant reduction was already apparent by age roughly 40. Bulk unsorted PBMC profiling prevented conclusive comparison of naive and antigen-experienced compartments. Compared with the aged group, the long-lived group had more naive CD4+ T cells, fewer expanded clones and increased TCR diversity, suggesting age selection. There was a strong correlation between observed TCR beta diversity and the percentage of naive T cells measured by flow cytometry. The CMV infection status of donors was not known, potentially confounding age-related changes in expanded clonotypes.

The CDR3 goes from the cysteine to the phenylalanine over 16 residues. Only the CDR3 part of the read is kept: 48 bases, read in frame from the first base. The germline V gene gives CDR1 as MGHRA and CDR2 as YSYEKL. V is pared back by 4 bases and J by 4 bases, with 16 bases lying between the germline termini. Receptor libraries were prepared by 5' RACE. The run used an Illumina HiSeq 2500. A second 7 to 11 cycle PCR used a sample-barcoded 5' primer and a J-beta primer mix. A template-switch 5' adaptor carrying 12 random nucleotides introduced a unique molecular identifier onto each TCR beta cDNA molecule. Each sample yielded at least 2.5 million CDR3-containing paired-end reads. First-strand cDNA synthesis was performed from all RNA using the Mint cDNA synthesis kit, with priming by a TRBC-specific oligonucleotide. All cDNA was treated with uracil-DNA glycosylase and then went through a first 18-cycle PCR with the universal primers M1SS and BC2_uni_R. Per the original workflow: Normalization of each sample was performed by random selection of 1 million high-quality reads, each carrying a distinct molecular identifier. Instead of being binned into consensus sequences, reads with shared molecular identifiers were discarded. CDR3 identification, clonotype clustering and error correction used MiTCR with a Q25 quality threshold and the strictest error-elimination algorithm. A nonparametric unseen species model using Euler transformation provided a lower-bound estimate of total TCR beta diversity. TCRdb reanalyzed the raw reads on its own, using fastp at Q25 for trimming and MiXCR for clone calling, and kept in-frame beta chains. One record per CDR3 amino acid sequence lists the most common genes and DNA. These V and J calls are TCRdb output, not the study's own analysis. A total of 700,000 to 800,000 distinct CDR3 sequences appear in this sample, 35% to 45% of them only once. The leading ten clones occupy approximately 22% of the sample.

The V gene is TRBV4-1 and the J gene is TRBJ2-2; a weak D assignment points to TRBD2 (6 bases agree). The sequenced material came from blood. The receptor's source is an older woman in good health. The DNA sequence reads TGCGCCAGCAGCCCCCCGGAAGCGGGCCCCACCGGGGAGCTGTTTTTT. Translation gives CASSPPEAGPTGELFF.